This T cell receptor beta chain derives from a study of cytomegalovirus exposure and HLA in healthy donors. Study-level results: Productive rates of about 87% or about 30% were seen for most TCR beta V segments in an earlier analysis. A classifier reportedly called cytomegalovirus status with high sensitivity and specificity.

Unmatched junction bases numbered 5, after V lost 2 bases and J lost 6 bases. This CDR3 is built from 17 residues. Germline loops: CDR1 MGHRA, CDR2 YSYEKL. Vbeta (60) and Jbeta (13) primers were used in the PCR. Profiled with immunoSEQ multiplex PCR; TCRdb holds only in-frame clones, not every one. The repertoire holds about 64,000 clones, with more than 60% as singletons. With regard to this clone: Its antigen is as yet unknown.

Sequences were obtained from PBMCs. The chain links TRBV4-1 to TRBJ2-2; 14 nucleotides line up with TRBD2. The receptor's source is a male donor in good health and CMV-seropositive. CDR3: CASSQPPGLAGAGELFF. Here the CDR3 DNA reads TGCGCCAGCAGCCAACCCCCGGGACTAGCGGGAGCCGGGGAGCTGTTTTTT.